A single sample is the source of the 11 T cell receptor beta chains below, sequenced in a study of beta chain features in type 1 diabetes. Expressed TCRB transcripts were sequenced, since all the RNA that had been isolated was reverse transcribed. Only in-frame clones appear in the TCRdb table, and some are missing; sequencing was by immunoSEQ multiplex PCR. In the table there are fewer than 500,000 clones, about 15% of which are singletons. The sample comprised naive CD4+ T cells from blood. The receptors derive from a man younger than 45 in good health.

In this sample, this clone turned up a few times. This chain's CDR3 is CASSIRTGNSYEQYF. CDR3 DNA: TGTGCCAGTAGTATAAGGACTGGAAACTCCTACGAGCAGTACTTC. This rearrangement joins TRBV19 to TRBJ2-7, with D possibly being TRBD2 (5 bases). The V end lost 2 bases, the J end lost 0 bases, and 11 bases lay between the germline ends. The CDR3 has 15 amino acids. CDR1 is LNHDA, CDR2 SQIVND, per germline (reference sequence).

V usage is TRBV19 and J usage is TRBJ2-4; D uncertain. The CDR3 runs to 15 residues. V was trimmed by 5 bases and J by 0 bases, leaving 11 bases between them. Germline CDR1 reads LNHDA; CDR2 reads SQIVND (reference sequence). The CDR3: CASSQGPLAKNIQYF. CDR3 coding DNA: TGTGCCAGTAGTCAAGGGCCTTTAGCCAAAAACATTCAGTACTTC.

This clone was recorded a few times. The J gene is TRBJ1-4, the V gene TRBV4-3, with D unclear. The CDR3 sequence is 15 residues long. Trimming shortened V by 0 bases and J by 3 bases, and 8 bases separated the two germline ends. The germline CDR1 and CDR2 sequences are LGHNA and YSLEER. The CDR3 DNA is TGCGCCAGCAGCCAAGATCCGAAGCCTAATGAAAAACTGTTTTTT. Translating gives CASSQDPKPNEKLFF.

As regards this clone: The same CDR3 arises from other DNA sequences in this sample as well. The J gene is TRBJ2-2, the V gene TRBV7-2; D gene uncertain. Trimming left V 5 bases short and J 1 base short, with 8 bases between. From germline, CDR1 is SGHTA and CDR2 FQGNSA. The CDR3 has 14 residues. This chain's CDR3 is CASSPDRNTGELFF. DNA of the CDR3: TGTGCCAGCAGCCCGGATAGGAACACCGGGGAGCTGTTTTTT.

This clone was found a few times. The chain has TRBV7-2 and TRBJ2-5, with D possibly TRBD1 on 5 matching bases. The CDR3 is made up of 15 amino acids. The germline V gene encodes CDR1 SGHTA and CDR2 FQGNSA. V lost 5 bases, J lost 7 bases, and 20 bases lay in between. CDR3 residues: CASSRQGAAPGTQYF. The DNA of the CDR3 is TGTGCCAGCAGCCGCCAAGGGGCCGCTCCCGGGACCCAGTACTTC.

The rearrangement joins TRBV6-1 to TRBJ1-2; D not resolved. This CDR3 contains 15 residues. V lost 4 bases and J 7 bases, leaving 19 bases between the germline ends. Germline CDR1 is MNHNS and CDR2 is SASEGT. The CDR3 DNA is TGTGCCAGCAGTGGATCGTGGGGTGCGTTGAGTGGCTACACCTTC. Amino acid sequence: CASSGSWGALSGYTF.

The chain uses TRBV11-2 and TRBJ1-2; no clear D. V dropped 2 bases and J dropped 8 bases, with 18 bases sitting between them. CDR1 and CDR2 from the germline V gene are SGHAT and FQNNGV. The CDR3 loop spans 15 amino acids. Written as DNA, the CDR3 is TGTGCCAGCAGCTTACATAGTTCGCGGGCCTCAGGCTACACCTTC. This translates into CASSLHSSRASGYTF.

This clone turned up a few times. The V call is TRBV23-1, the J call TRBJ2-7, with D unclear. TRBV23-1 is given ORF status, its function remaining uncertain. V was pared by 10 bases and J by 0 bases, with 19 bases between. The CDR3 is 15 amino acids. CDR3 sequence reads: CATPGKRLSSYEQYV. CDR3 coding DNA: TGCGCCACCCCGGGCAAACGACTCAGCTCCTACGAGCAGTACGTC.

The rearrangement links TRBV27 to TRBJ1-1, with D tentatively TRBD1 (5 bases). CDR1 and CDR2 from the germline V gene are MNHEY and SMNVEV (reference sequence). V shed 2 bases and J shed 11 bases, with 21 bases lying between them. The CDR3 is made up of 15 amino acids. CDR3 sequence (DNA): TGTGCCAGCAGTTTAAGGGCTGACAGTCTCACTATGGCTTTCTTT. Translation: CASSLRADSLTMAFF.

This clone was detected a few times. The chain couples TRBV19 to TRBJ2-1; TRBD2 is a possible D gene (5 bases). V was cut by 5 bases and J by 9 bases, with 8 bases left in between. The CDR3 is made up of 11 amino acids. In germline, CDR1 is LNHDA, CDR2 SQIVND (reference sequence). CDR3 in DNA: TGTGCCAGTAGTCTAGCAACTGAGCAGTTCTTC. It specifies CASSLATEQFF. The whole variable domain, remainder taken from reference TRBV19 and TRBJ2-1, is DGGITQSPKYLFRKEGQNVTLSCEQNLNHDAMYWYRQDPGQGLRLIYYSQIVNDFQKGDIAEGYSVSREKKESFPLTVTSAQKNPTAFYLCASSLATEQFFGPGTRLTVL.

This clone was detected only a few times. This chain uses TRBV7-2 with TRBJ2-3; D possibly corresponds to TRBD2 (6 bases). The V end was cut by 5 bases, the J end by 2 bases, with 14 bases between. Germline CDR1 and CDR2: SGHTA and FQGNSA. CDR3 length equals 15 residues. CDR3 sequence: CASSRGAAFTDTQYF. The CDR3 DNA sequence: TGTGCCAGCAGCCGCGGGGCAGCTTTCACAGATACGCAGTATTTT.